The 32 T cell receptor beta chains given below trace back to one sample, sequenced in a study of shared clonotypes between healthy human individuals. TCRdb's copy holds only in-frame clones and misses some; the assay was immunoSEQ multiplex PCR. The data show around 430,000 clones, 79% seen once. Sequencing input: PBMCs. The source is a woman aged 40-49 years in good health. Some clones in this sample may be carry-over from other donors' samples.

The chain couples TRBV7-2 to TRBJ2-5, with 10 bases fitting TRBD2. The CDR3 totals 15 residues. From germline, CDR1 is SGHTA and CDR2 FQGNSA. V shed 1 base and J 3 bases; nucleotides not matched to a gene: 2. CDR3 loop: CASSLVLAGKETQYF. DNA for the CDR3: TGTGCCAGCAGCTTAGTACTAGCGGGAAAAGAGACCCAGTACTTC.

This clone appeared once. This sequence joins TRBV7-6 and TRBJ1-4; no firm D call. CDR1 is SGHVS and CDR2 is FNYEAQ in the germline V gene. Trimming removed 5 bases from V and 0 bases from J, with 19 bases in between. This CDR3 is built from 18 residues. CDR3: CASSLSYRPTTTNEKLFF. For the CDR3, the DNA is TGTGCCAGCAGCCTTTCGTACCGACCAACGACAACTAATGAAAAACTGTTTTTT.

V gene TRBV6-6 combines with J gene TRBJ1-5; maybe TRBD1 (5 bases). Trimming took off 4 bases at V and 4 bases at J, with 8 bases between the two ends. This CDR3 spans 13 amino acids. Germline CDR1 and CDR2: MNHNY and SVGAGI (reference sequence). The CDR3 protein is CASSFGGNQPQHF. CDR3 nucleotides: TGTGCCAGCAGTTTCGGGGGGAATCAGCCCCAGCATTTT.

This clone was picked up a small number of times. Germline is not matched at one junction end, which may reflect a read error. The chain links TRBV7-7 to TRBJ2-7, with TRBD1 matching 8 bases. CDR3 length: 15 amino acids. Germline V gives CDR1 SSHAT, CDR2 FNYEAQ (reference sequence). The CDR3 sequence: CASSLRAGGFYEQCF. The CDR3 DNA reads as TGTGCTAGCAGCTTAAGGGCAGGGGGCTTCTACGAGCAGTGCTTC.

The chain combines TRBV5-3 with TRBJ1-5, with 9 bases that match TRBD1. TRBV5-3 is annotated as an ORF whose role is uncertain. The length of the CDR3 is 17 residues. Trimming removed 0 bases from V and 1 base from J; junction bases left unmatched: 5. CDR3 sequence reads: CARSLGGTGWSNQPQHF. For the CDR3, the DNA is TGTGCCAGAAGCTTGGGAGGGACAGGGTGGAGCAATCAGCCCCAGCATTTT.

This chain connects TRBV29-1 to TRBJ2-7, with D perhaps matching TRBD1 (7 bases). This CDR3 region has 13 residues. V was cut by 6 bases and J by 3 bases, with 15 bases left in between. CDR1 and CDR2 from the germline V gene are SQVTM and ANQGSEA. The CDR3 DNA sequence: TGCAGCGTCCGACTAGGGGGCGGCTACGAGCAGTACTTC. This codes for CSVRLGGGYEQYF.

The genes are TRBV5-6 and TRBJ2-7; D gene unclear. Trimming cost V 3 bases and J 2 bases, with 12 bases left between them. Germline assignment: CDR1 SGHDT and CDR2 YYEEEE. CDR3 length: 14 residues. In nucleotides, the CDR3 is TGTGCCAGCAGCTCGGCGGCAGGCCCCTACGAGCAGTACTTC. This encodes CASSSAAGPYEQYF.

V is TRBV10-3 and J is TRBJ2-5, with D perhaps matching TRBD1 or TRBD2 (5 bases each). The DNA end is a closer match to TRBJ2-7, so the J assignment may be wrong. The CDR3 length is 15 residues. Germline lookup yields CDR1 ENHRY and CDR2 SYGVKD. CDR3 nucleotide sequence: TGTGCCATCAGTGAGTCGCCCGGGACCTCCTACGAGCAGTACTTC. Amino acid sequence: CAISESPGTSYEQYF.

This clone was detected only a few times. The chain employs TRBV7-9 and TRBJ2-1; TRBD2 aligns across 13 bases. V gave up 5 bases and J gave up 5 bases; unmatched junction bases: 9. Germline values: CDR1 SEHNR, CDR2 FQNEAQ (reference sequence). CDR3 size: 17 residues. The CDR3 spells CASSPGLAGVMDNEQFF. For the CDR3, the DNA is TGTGCCAGCAGCCCCGGACTAGCGGGAGTTATGGACAATGAGCAGTTCTTC. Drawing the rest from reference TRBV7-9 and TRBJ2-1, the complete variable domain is DTGVSQNPRHKITKRGQNVTFRCDPISEHNRLYWYRQTLGQGPEFLTYFQNEAQLEKSRLLSDRFSAERPKGSFSTLEIQRTEQGDSAMYLCASSPGLAGVMDNEQFFGPGTRLTVL.

The DNA for the CDR3 is TGTGCCAGCAGAAAGGGACAGACTTATCTGCAGTACTTC. Translated, it gives CASRKGQTYLQYF. The J gene is TRBJ2-7, the V gene TRBV28, with 7 bases fitting TRBD1. CDR1 and CDR2 from the germline V gene are MDHEN and SYDVKM. CDR3 size: 13 residues. V gave up 6 bases and J gave up 9 bases; unmatched junction bases: 11.

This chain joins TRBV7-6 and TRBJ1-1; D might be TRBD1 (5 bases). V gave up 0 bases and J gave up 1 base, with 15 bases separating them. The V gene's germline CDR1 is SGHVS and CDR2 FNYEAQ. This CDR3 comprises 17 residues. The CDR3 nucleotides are TGTGCCAGCAGCTTAGCAGGCAGGGTGATGCGGAACACTGAAGCTTTCTTT. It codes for CASSLAGRVMRNTEAFF.

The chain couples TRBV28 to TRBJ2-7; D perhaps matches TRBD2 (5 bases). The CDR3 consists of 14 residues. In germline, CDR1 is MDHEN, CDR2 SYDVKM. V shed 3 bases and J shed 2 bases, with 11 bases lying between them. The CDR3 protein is CASSFPSNPYEQYF. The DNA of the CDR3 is TGTGCCAGCAGTTTTCCTAGCAACCCCTACGAGCAGTACTTC.

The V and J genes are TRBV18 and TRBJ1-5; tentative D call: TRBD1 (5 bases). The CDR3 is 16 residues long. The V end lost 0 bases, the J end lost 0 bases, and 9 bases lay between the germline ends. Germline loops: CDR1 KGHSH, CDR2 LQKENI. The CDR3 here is CASSPPGLDSNQPQHF. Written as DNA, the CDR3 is TGTGCCAGCTCACCACCGGGACTAGATAGCAATCAGCCCCAGCATTTT.

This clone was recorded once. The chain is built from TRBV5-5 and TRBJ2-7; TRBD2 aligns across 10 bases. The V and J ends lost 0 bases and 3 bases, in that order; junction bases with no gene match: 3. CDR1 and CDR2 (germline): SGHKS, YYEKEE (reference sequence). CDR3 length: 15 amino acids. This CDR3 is CASSLALAGVYEQYF. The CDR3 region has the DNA TGTGCCAGCAGCTTGGCGCTAGCGGGAGTCTACGAGCAGTACTTC.

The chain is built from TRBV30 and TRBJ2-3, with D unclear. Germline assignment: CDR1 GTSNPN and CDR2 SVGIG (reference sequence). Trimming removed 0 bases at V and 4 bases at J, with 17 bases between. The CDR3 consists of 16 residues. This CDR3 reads CAWSVGPVSPSDTQYF. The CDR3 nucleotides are TGTGCCTGGAGTGTTGGTCCAGTTTCCCCCTCAGATACGCAGTATTTT. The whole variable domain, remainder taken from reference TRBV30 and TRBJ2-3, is SQTIHQWPATLVQPVGSPLSLECTVEGTSNPNLYWYRQAAGRGLQLLFYSVGIGQISSEVPQNLSASRPQDRQFILSSKKLLLSDSGFYLCAWSVGPVSPSDTQYFGPGTRLTVL.

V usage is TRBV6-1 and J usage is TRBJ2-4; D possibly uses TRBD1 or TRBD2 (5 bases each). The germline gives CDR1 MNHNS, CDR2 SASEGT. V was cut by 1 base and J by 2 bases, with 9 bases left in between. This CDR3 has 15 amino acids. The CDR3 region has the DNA TGTGCCAGCAGTGAAGGAGGGGTAACCAAAAACATTCAGTACTTC. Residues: CASSEGGVTKNIQYF.

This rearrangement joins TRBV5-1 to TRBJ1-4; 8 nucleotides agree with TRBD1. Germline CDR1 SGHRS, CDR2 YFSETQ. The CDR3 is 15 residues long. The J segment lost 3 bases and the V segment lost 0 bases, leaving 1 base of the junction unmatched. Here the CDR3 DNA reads TGCGCCAGCAGCTTGGGGGACAGGTCTAATGAAAAACTGTTTTTT. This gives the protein CASSLGDRSNEKLFF. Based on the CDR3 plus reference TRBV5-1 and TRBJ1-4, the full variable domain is KAGVTQTPRYLIKTRGQQVTLSCSPISGHRSVSWYQQTPGQGLQFLFEYFSETQRNKGNFPGRFSGRQFSNSRSEMNVSTLELGDSALYLCASSLGDRSNEKLFFGSGTQLSVL.

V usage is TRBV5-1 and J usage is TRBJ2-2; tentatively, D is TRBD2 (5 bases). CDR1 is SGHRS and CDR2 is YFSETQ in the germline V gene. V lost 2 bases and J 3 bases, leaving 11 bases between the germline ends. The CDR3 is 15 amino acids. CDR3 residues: CASSLGAEHTGELFF. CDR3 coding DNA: TGCGCCAGCAGCTTAGGAGCGGAGCACACCGGGGAGCTGTTTTTT.

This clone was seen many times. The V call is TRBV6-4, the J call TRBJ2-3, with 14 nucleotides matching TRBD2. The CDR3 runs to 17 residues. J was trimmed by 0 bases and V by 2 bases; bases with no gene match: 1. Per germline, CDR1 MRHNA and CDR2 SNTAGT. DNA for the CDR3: TGTGCCAGCAGTGACGGGACTAGCGGGGGAAGCACAGATACGCAGTATTTT. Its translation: CASSDGTSGGSTDTQYF.

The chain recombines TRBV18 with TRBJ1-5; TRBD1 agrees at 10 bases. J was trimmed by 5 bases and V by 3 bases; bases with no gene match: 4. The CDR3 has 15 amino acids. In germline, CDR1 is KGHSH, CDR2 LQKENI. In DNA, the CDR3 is TGTGCCAGCTCACCGACAGGGGGCACCGATCAGCCCCAGCATTTT. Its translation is CASSPTGGTDQPQHF.

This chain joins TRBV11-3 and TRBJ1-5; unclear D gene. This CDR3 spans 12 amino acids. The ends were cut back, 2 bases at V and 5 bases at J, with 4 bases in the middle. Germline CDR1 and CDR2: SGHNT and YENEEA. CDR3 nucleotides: TGTGCCAGCAGCTTAACGGATCAGCCCCAGCATTTT. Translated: CASSLTDQPQHF.

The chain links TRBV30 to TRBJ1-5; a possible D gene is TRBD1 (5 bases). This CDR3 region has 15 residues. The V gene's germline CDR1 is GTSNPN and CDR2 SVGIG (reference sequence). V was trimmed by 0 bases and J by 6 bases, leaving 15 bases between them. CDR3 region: CAWSVRPGQGQPQHF. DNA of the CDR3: TGTGCCTGGAGTGTACGCCCAGGGCAAGGTCAGCCCCAGCATTTT.

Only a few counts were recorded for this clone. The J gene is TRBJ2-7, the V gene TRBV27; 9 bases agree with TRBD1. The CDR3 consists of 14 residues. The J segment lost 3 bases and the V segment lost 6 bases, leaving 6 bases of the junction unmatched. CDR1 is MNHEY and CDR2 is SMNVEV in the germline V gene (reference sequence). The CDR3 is CASRKDRGYYEQYF. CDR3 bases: TGTGCCAGCAGGAAGGACAGGGGTTACTACGAGCAGTACTTC.

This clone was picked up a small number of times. The CDR3 DNA is TGTGCCAGCAGTTTACAGAGCGGGACCCGCTACGAGCAGTACTTC. Encoded protein: CASSLQSGTRYEQYF. This chain links TRBV27 with TRBJ2-7; 7 positions agree with TRBD2. Looked up from germline, CDR1 is MNHEY and CDR2 is SMNVEV (reference sequence). The length of the CDR3 is 15 residues. V shed 2 bases, J shed 3 bases, and the junction held 7 bases outside the gene matches.

CDR3 sequence (DNA): TGTGCCAGCAGCTTAGGAGGGACTAGCGGGTACAATGAGCAGTTCTTC. It yields the protein CASSLGGTSGYNEQFF. The chain couples TRBV11-2 to TRBJ2-1; TRBD2 aligns across 12 bases. After removal of 1 base from V and 4 bases from J, the junction contained 2 bases not matched to a gene. This CDR3 contains 16 residues. Germline V gives CDR1 SGHAT, CDR2 FQNNGV. Full variable domain (rest looked up from reference TRBV11-2 and TRBJ2-1): EAGVAQSPRYKIIEKRQSVAFWCNPISGHATLYWYQQILGQGPKLLIQFQNNGVVDDSQLPKDRFSAERLKGVDSTLKIQPAKLEDSAVYLCASSLGGTSGYNEQFFGPGTRLTVL.

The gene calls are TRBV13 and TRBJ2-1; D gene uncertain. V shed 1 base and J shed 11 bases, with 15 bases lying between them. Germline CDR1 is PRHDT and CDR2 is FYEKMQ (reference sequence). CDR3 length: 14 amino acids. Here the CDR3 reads CASSLERLPLKQFF. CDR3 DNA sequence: TGTGCCAGCAGCTTAGAGCGACTCCCCCTAAAGCAGTTCTTC. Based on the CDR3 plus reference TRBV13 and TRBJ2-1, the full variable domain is AAGVIQSPRHLIKEKRETATLKCYPIPRHDTVYWYQQGPGQDPQFLISFYEKMQSDKGSIPDRFSAQQFSDYHSELNMSSLELGDSALYFCASSLERLPLKQFFGPGTRLTVL.

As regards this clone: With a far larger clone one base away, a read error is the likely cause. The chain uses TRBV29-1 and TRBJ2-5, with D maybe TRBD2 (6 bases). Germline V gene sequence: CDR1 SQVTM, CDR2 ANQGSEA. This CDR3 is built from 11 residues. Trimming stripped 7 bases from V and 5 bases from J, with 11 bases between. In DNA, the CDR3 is TGCAGCGCCCCCCGGGGGGAGACCCAGTACTTC. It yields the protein CSAPRGETQYF.

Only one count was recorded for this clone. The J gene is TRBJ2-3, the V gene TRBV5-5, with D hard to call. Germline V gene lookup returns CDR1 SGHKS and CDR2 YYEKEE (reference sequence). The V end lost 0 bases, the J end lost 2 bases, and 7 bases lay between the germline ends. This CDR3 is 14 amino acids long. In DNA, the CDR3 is TGTGCCAGCAGCTTGGGGCAGTCCACAGATACGCAGTATTTT. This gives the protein CASSLGQSTDTQYF.

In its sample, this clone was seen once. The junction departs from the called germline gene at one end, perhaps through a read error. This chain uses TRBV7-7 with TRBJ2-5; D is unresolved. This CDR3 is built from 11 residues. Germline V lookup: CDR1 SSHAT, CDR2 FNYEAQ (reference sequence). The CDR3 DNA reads TGTGCTAGCAGTAGTGGGGAGACCCAGTACTTC. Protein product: CASSSGETQYF.

CDR3 residues: CASSYGLVADTQYF. CDR3 bases: TGTGCCAGCAGCTATGGACTAGTCGCAGATACGCAGTATTTT. The chain recombines TRBV13 with TRBJ2-3; 7 positions agree with TRBD2. CDR1 and CDR2 from the germline V gene are PRHDT and FYEKMQ (reference sequence). The CDR3 is 14 amino acids. Unmatched junction bases numbered 5, after V lost 4 bases and J lost 4 bases.

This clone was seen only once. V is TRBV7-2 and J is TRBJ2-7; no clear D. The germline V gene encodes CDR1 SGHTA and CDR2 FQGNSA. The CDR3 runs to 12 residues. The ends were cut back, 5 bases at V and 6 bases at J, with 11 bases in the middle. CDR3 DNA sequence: TGTGCCAGCAGCCTCCTGTTAGGCGAGCAGTACTTC. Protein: CASSLLLGEQYF.

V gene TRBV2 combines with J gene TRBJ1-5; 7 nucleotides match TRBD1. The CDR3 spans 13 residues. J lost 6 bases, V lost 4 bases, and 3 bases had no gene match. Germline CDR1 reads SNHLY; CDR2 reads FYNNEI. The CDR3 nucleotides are TGTGCCAGCAGTGCAGGGGGAGCTCAGCCCCAGCATTTT. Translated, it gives CASSAGGAQPQHF.